A selection of T cell receptor beta chains follows, all from one sample in a study of human T cells and chemical hapten exposure. MiXCR, applied by TCRdb to the reads, yields one record per CDR3 protein. This sample carries around 120,000 distinct CDR3 sequences, approximately 9.3% of them seen once, and the ten largest clones take roughly 1.5%. The sample comprised whole blood. Receptors originate from a human donor in good health. Some clones in this sample may be carry-over from other donors' samples. Both conserved end residues are part of each CDR3. A D gene is named only where the DNA matches it firmly. Only part of the rows carry a size: once, few, many, or a class if the clone is expanded.

NA | TRBJ1-3 | NA | TRBV5-8 | CASSLAGDWSSRNTIYF | TGTGCCAGCAGCTTGGCGGGCGACTGGAGCTCTCGAAACACCATATATTTT
TRBD1 | TRBJ1-1 | many | TRBV7-2 | CASSRQGMNTEAFF | TGTGCCAGCAGCCGACAGGGGATGAACACTGAAGCTTTCTTT
TRBD1 | TRBJ2-7 | NA | TRBV10-3 | CAIAGQESSYEQYF | TGTGCCATCGCCGGACAGGAGTCCTCCTACGAGCAGTACTTC
TRBD1 | TRBJ1-2 | many | TRBV19 | CASGTGGIYGYTF | TGTGCCAGCGGGACAGGGGGGATCTATGGCTACACCTTC
NA | TRBJ2-5 | few | TRBV5-1 | CASTDRTVQETQYF | TGCGCCAGCACGGATAGGACAGTTCAAGAGACCCAGTACTTC
NA | TRBJ1-3 | few | TRBV10-1 | CASSEPPRSGNTIYF | TGCGCCAGCAGTGAGCCCCCCAGGTCTGGAAACACCATATATTTT
TRBD1 | TRBJ1-4 | few | TRBV12-3/TRBV12-4 | CASSSPPGQGPPTNEKLFF | TGTGCCAGCAGTTCTCCCCCGGGACAGGGGCCACCAACTAATGAAAAACTGTTTTTT
NA | TRBJ1-1 | few | TRBV2 | CASSERGNTEAFF | TGTGCCAGCAGTGAACGCGGGAACACTGAAGCTTTCTTT
NA | TRBJ1-2 | few | TRBV12-3/TRBV12-4 | CASTGTPTGHGYTF | TGTGCCAGCACCGGGACACCGACGGGGCATGGCTACACCTTC
NA | TRBJ2-1 | few | TRBV5-1 | CASSLVRTAYNEQFF | TGCGCCAGCAGCTTGGTAAGGACAGCCTACAATGAGCAGTTCTTC
NA | TRBJ2-1 | NA | TRBV6-2/TRBV6-3 | CASSYSMLGGNEQFF | TGTGCCAGCAGTTACTCGATGTTGGGGGGCAATGAGCAGTTCTTC
NA | TRBJ2-3 | NA | TRBV20-1 | CSASRREFSTDTQYF | TGCAGTGCTAGCAGACGGGAGTTTAGCACAGATACGCAGTATTTT
NA | TRBJ2-1 | few | TRBV5-5 | CASSLDRSYNEQFF | TGTGCCAGCAGCTTGGACAGGTCCTACAATGAGCAGTTCTTC
NA | TRBJ2-7 | many | TRBV12-3/TRBV12-4 | CASSFPGHLYEQYF | TGTGCCAGCAGTTTTCCCGGACACCTCTACGAGCAGTACTTC
NA | TRBJ2-1 | few | TRBV4-2 | CASSQDRTNNEQFF | TGTGCCAGCAGCCAAGATCGCACGAACAATGAGCAGTTCTTC
NA | TRBJ2-2 | NA | TRBV18 | CASSPLKNTGELFF | TGTGCCAGCTCACCACTGAAGAACACCGGGGAGCTGTTTTTT
TRBD1 | TRBJ1-3 | NA | TRBV2 | CASRRGTAGNTIYF | TGTGCCAGCAGGAGGGGGACAGCTGGAAACACCATATATTTT
NA | TRBJ1-2 | many | TRBV9 | CASRREATDLDKNYGYTF | TGTGCCAGCAGAAGGGAGGCGACCGACTTAGACAAAAACTATGGCTACACCTTC
TRBD1 | TRBJ1-5 | few | TRBV15 | CATSRDRDRLYQPQHF | TGTGCCACCAGCAGAGATCGGGACAGGCTATATCAGCCCCAGCATTTT
TRBD2 | TRBJ2-6 | many | TRBV6-5 | CASSNSGGGRSGANVLTF | TGTGCCAGCAGCAATAGCGGGGGGGGGAGGTCTGGGGCCAACGTCCTGACTTTC
NA | TRBJ1-1 | few | TRBV20-1 | CSARDGGNTEAFF | TGCAGTGCTAGAGATGGGGGGAACACTGAAGCTTTCTTT
TRBD1 | TRBJ2-3 | NA | TRBV10-3 | CAISGTGSPDTQYF | TGTGCCATCAGTGGGACAGGGTCTCCAGATACGCAGTATTTT
TRBD1 | TRBJ1-2 | few | TRBV5-4 | CASSLGPRWGRTGINNYGYTF | TGTGCCAGCAGCTTGGGCCCTCGTTGGGGTCGGACAGGGATTAATAACTATGGCTACACCTTC
NA | TRBJ2-7 | many | TRBV5-1 | CASSFEGGGNYEQYF | TGCGCCAGCAGCTTCGAGGGGGGCGGTAACTACGAGCAGTACTTC
NA | TRBJ1-5 | NA | TRBV27 | CASSTYRAVGQPQHF | TGTGCCAGCAGTACGTATCGGGCCGTGGGTCAGCCCCAGCATTTT
NA | TRBJ1-2 | many | TRBV5-6 | CASSLRRGRHGYTF | TGTGCCAGCAGCTTGCGCAGGGGCCGGCATGGCTACACCTTC
NA | TRBJ1-5 | many | TRBV20-1 | CSARDQANQPQHF | TGCAGTGCTAGAGATCAGGCCAATCAGCCCCAGCATTTT
TRBD2 | TRBJ2-5 | few | TRBV5-4 | CASSQLAGGPETQYF | TGTGCCAGCAGCCAGCTAGCGGGAGGGCCTGAGACCCAGTACTTC
TRBD2 | TRBJ2-1 | NA | TRBV11-2 | CASSLPTSGRGDEQFF | TGTGCCAGCAGCTTACCGACTAGCGGGAGGGGCGATGAGCAGTTCTTC